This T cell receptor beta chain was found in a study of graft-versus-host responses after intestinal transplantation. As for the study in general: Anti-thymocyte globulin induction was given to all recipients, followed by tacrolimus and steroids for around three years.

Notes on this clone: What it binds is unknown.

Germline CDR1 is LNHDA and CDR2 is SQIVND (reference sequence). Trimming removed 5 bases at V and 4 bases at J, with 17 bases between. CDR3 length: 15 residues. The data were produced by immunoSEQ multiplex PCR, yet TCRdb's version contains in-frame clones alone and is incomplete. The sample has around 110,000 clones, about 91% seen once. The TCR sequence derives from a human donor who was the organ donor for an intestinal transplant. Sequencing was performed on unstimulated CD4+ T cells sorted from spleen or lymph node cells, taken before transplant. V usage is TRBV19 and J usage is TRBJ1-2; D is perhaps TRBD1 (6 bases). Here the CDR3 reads CASSLGQSLSYGYTF. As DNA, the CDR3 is TGTGCCAGTAGTCTCGGACAGTCCTTAAGCTATGGCTACACCTTC.